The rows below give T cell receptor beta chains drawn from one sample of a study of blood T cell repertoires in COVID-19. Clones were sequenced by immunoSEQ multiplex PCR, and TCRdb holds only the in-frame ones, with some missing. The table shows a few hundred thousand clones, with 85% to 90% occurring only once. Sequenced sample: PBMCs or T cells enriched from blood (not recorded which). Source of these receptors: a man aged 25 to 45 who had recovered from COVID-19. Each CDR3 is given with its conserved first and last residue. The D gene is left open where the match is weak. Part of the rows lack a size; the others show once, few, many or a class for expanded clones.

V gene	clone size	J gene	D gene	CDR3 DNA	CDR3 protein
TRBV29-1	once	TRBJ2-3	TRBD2	TGCAGCGTTGAACCTAGCGGGAGAGGAGATACGCAGTATTTT	CSVEPSGRGDTQYF
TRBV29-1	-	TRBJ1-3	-	TGCAGCGTCGCGGGAGTTTGGGGTGGAAACACCATATATTTT	CSVAGVWGGNTIYF
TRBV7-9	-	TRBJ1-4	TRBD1	TGTGCCAGCAGCGAACAGGGGCCTCTGTTTTTT	CASSEQGPLFF
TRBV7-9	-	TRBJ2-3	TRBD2	TGTGCCAGCAGCTCAGTTCGCGGGAGGTCGACAGATACGCAGTATTTT	CASSSVRGRSTDTQYF
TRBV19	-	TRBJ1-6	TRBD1	TGTGCCAGTAGTATTTGGACAGGGTATAATTCACCCCTCCACTTT	CASSIWTGYNSPLHF
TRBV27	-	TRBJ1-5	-	TGTGCCAGCAGTTTATCCGGGGTAGGTCAGCCCCAGCATTTT	CASSLSGVGQPQHF
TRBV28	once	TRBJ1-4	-	TGTGCCAGCAGTCCCTGGGGAGGATCCGGTGAAAAACTGTTTTTT	CASSPWGGSGEKLFF
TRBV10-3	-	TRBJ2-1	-	TGTGCCATCAGTGACGCAGGGACCTACAATGAGCAGTTCTTC	CAISDAGTYNEQFF
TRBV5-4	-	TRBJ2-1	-	TGTGCCAGCAGCTTGGACAGGGACCCCTACAATGAGCAGTTCTTC	CASSLDRDPYNEQFF
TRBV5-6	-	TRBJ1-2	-	TGTGCCAGCAGCTCGGAGCTGAACCAAGAGTATTATGGCTACACCTTC	CASSSELNQEYYGYTF
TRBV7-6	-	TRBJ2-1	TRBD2	TGTGCCAGCAGCTTAGGAGCCCCCCACCCCTCTACTAGCGGCCTATCCTACAATGAGCAGTTCTTC	CASSLGAPHPSTSGLSYNEQFF
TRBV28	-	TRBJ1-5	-	TGTGCCAGCAGTTCCCCCGAGGGTATGTCCAATCAGCCCCAGCATTTT	CASSSPEGMSNQPQHF
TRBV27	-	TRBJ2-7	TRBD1	TGTGCCAGCAGACCCACAGGGGGAGTTGACGAGCAGTACTTC	CASRPTGGVDEQYF
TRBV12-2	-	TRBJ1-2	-	TGTGCAAGTCGCCCGGGACAGGTCTATGGCTACACCTTC	CASRPGQVYGYTF
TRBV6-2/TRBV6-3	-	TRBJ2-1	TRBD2	TGTGCCAGCAGCTATCTAGCGGATCCTAGGAATGAGCAGTTCTTC	CASSYLADPRNEQFF
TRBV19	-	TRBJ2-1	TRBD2	TGTGCCAGTAGTATGCTAGCGGGATTGTATGAGCAGTTCTTC	CASSMLAGLYEQFF
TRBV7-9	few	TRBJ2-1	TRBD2	TGTGCCAGCAGCTCAATGACTCTAGCGGGCCGCTACAATGAGCAGTTCTTC	CASSSMTLAGRYNEQFF
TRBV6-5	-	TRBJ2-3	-	TGTGCCAGCCTTATTGAGGCAGATACGCAGTATTTT	CASLIEADTQYF
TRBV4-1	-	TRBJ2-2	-	TGCGCCAGCAGCCAAGTCCCTAGAATGGGGGAGCTGTTTTTT	CASSQVPRMGELFF
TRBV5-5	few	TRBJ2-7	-	TGTGCCAGCAGCTTGCGTCCCGGGACAAACTCCTACGAGCAGTACTTC	CASSLRPGTNSYEQYF
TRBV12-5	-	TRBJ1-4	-	TGTGCTAGTGGTTTGAGTACTGAGAATGAAAAACTGTTTTTT	CASGLSTENEKLFF
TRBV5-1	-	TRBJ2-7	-	TGCGCCAGCAGCAAGGGCTCTAGCGACTCCTACGAGCAGTACTTC	CASSKGSSDSYEQYF
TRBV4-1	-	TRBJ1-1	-	TGCGCCAGCAGCCCATATGAGGCCGGGACTGAAGCTTTCTTT	CASSPYEAGTEAFF
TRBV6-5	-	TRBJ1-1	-	TGTGCCAGCAGTTTCGGAGCCGGCGGCCCCATCGAAGCTTTCTTT	CASSFGAGGPIEAFF
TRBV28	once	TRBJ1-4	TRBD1	TGTGCCAGCAGTCCCCACAGGGGATTGGGTGAAAAACTGTTTTTT	CASSPHRGLGEKLFF
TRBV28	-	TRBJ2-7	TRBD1	TGTGCCAGCAGTTTGAAAGCGTGGCGGACAGGGGACTCCTACGAGCAGTACTTC	CASSLKAWRTGDSYEQYF
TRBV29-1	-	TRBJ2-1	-	TGCAGCGTACAACACTACTCCTACAATGAGCAGTTCTTC	CSVQHYSYNEQFF
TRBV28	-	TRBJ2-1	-	TGTGCCAGCAGCCCTCTTTTCTACTCCTACAATGAGCAGTTCTTC	CASSPLFYSYNEQFF
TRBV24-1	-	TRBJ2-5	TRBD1	TGTGCCACCAGTGATTTGCGACAGGGGGTCCAGTACTTC	CATSDLRQGVQYF
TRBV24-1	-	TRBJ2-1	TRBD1	TGTGCCACCAGTGATCCCGGGACAGACTCCTACAATGAGCAGTTCTTC	CATSDPGTDSYNEQFF
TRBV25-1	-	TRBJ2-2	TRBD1	TGTGCCAGCAGTGAACCGGGACAGATGAACACCGGGGAGCTGTTTTTT	CASSEPGQMNTGELFF
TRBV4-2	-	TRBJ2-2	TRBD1	TGTGCCAGCAGCCAAGAAGGGGGCAGGAGCACCGGGGAGCTGTTTTTT	CASSQEGGRSTGELFF
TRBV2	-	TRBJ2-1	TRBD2	TGTGCCAGCACGAGGCGGGAGCTTGGGTACAATGAGCAGTTCTTC	CASTRRELGYNEQFF
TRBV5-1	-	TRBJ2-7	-	TGCGCCAGCAGCTTGCGGGCAGGGGATACGTACGAGCAGTACTTC	CASSLRAGDTYEQYF
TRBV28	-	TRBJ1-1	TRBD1	TGTGCCAGCACTCTGGGACAGAAGTTTACTGAAGCTTTCTTT	CASTLGQKFTEAFF
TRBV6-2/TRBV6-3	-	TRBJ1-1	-	TGTGCCAGCAGCGCTGGGGGGGTGAACACTGAAGCTTTCTTT	CASSAGGVNTEAFF
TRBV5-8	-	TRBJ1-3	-	TGTGCCAGCAGCTTGGAAGGGGCCGGGGGCTCTGGAAACACCATATATTTT	CASSLEGAGGSGNTIYF
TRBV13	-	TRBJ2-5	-	TGTGCCAGCAGCGAACCGACAGGTGGGATCGAGACCCAGTACTTC	CASSEPTGGIETQYF
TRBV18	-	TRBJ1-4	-	TGTGCCAGCTCACCACGGCCTGCAACTAATGAAAAACTGTTTTTT	CASSPRPATNEKLFF
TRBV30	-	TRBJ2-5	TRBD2	TGTGCCTGGAGTGTAGCGGGAGGGGGAGAGACCCAGTACTTC	CAWSVAGGGETQYF
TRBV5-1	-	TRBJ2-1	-	TGCGCCAGCAGCTTGCCGGGAGCCTCCTACAATGAGCAGTTCTTC	CASSLPGASYNEQFF
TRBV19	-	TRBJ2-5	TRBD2	TGTGCCAGTAGGAGGTTGGGAGGGGAGACCCAGTACTTC	CASRRLGGETQYF
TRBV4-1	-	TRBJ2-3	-	TGCGCCAGCAGCCAAGATCTTGGCGGGGATACGCAGTATTTT	CASSQDLGGDTQYF
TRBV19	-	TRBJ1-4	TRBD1	TGTGCCAGTAGTATCGACAGGGTAACTAATGAAAAACTGTTTTTT	CASSIDRVTNEKLFF
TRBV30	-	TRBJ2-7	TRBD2	TGTGCCTGGAGTGCCACCTCGGGACTAGCGGGAGGGCCTAACGAGCAGTACTTC	CAWSATSGLAGGPNEQYF
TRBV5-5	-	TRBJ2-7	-	TGTGCCAGCAGTAGAGGCCCTAGCTCCTACGAGCAGTACTTC	CASSRGPSSYEQYF
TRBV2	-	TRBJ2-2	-	TGTGCCGTACAGGACGCCGCGCGGACCGGGGAGCTGTTTTTT	CAVQDAARTGELFF
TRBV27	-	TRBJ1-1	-	TGTGCCAGCAGTTTTTCGGGCCGGGGGACTGAAGCTTTCTTT	CASSFSGRGTEAFF
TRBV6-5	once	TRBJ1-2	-	TGTGCCAGCAGGACAGAGTATGGCTACACCTTC	CASRTEYGYTF
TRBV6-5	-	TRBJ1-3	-	TGTGCCAGCAGCCAGGGAATAGGCTCTGGAAACACCATATATTTT	CASSQGIGSGNTIYF
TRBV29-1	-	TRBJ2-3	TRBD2	TGCAGCGTTGACCTAGCGGGGGTCACAGATACGCAGTATTTT	CSVDLAGVTDTQYF
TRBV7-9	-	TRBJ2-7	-	TGTGCCAGCAGCGTATCGGGCCGGAGACAGGCCTCCTACGAGCAGTACTTC	CASSVSGRRQASYEQYF
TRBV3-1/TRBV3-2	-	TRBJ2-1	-	TGTGCCAGCAGCCGCCCGGAGGCCGGGGATGAGCAGTTCTTC	CASSRPEAGDEQFF
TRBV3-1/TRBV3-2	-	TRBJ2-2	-	TGTGCCAGCAGCCGATCTACCAAGGTCCTACTCAGGAGGACGAACACCGGGGAGCTGTTTTTT	CASSRSTKVLLRRTNTGELFF
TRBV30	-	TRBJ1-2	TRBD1	TGTGCCTGGAGAGCCGACAGGGGCCTTGGCTACACCTTC	CAWRADRGLGYTF
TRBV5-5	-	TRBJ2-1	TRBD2	TGTGCCAGCAGCCCAATCATAGCGGGAGGTCTGGATGAGCAGTTCTTC	CASSPIIAGGLDEQFF
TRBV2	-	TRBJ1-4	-	TGTGCCAGCAGTGAGGCAGGGGTGGGGGAAAAACTGTTTTTT	CASSEAGVGEKLFF
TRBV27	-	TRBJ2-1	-	TGTGCCTCGGGATGGGGGGGGCTCTACAATGAGCAGTTCTTC	CASGWGGLYNEQFF
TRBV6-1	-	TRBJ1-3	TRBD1	TGTGCCAGCAGTGACAGACACAGGGGCCAAAAAGGAAACACCATATATTTT	CASSDRHRGQKGNTIYF